These T cell receptor beta chains were read from a single sample in a study of T-cell memory formation after mild COVID-19. TCRdb ran MiXCR on the 5' RACE reads and lists one entry per CDR3 protein. The sample consists of roughly 250,000 distinct CDR3 sequences, around 15% of them appearing once. Sequencing used PBMCs or a T cell subset sorted from them (not recorded which). These receptors were taken from a man younger than 35 who had mild COVID-19 (a few samples of this study predate the infection). Cell type and time point are not known. Each CDR3 is given with its conserved first and last residue. The D gene is left open where the match is weak. Clone size is given for some rows only: seen once, a few or many times, or a class if the clone is expanded.

TRBD2	13	.	TRBV24-1	TRBJ2-7	TGTGCCACACTTGGGAGGGTCTCCTACGAGCAGTACTTC	CATLGRVSYEQYF
.	13	.	TRBV12-3/TRBV12-4	TRBJ2-3	TGTGCCAGCAGTTCGGCGGGTAGGGATACGCAGTATTTT	CASSSAGRDTQYF
.	15	.	TRBV7-2	TRBJ1-1	TGTGCCAGCAGCTTATTGGTCTTCGGGCTTGCTGAAGCTTTCTTT	CASSLLVFGLAEAFF
TRBD2	18	.	TRBV15	TRBJ2-3	TGTGCCACCAGCAGCAGTATTTTGACTAGCGGGGGAACAGATACGCAGTATTTT	CATSSSILTSGGTDTQYF
.	13	few	TRBV3-1	TRBJ1-5	TGTGCCAGCAGCCAAGAAGGGGGGGGTCCCCAGCATTTT	CASSQEGGGPQHF
.	13	few	TRBV7-6	TRBJ2-2	TGTGCCAGCACTTTACAGGTCACCGGGGAGCTGTTTTTT	CASTLQVTGELFF
.	12	.	TRBV29-1	TRBJ1-2	TGCAGCACTCACGACCGGGGCTATGGCTACACCTTC	CSTHDRGYGYTF
.	17	.	TRBV7-3	TRBJ2-7	TGTGCCAGCAGTCCAAGTCGAGAACGGGGGCCAAGGGACGAGCAGTACTTC	CASSPSRERGPRDEQYF
TRBD1	16	.	TRBV4-2	TRBJ1-5	TGTGCCAGCAGCCAAGATTGGCGGGCAGGGGGTCAGCCCCAGCATTTT	CASSQDWRAGGQPQHF
.	15	.	TRBV12-3/TRBV12-4	TRBJ1-5	TGTGCCAGCAGGCTCGGGACGGGAGATGGTCAGCCCCAGCATTTT	CASRLGTGDGQPQHF
.	16	.	TRBV7-2	TRBJ1-5	TGTGCCAGCAGCTTAGTGGCTGGGAATAGCAATCAGCCCCAGCATTTT	CASSLVAGNSNQPQHF
.	17	.	TRBV7-9	TRBJ1-4	TGTGCCAGCAGCTTAGGAGTCTCTTCGGCAACTAATGAAAAACTGTTTTTT	CASSLGVSSATNEKLFF
.	16	few	TRBV7-9	TRBJ2-5	TGTGCCAGCAGCTTAAGTGTCGGGACTGCCAAAGAGACCCAGTACTTC	CASSLSVGTAKETQYF
.	14	.	TRBV12-3/TRBV12-4	TRBJ1-2	TGTGCCAGCAGTCCTGCGGGACCGAGCTATGGCTACACCTTC	CASSPAGPSYGYTF
TRBD1	14	few	TRBV5-1	TRBJ2-7	TGCGCCAGCAGCCTAAGGACAGGGGGCTTCGAGCAGTACTTC	CASSLRTGGFEQYF
TRBD1	15	few	TRBV9	TRBJ1-6	TGTGCCAGCAGCGTAGATGGACAGGAGAATTCACCCCTCCACTTT	CASSVDGQENSPLHF
.	13	many	TRBV5-1	TRBJ2-3	TGCGCCAGCAGCTTGGGCACTCCAGATACGCAGTATTTT	CASSLGTPDTQYF
TRBD1	16	.	TRBV7-9	TRBJ1-5	TGTGCCAGCAGCCGCGACAGGGGGACGAGCAATCAGCCCCAGCATTTT	CASSRDRGTSNQPQHF
.	17	.	TRBV9	TRBJ1-1	TGTGCCAGCAGCGTAGCCCCTTGGGGGGCCATGAACACTGAAGCTTTCTTT	CASSVAPWGAMNTEAFF
.	12	few	TRBV20-1	TRBJ2-7	TGCAGTGCTAGGTCTACCCCCTACGAGCAGTACTTC	CSARSTPYEQYF
TRBD1	18	many	TRBV6-2/TRBV6-3	TRBJ1-5	TGTGCCAGCACCTCCCGGGACAGACTAACGTATAGCAATCAGCCCCAGCATTTT	CASTSRDRLTYSNQPQHF
TRBD1	16	.	TRBV6-5	TRBJ1-5	TGTGCCAGCAGTCCCCACAGGGGCGTGAGCAATCAGCCCCAGCATTTT	CASSPHRGVSNQPQHF
TRBD1	14	few	TRBV7-9	TRBJ2-2	TGTGCCCAGGGACAGGGACTGAACACCGGGGAGCTGTTTTTT	CAQGQGLNTGELFF
.	11	few	TRBV20-1	TRBJ2-5	TGCAGCGCCATCTGGGGGGAGACCCAGTACTTC	CSAIWGETQYF
.	18	.	TRBV4-3	TRBJ1-5	TGCGCCAGCAGCCAAGATTTGGGGGGCCGAACGAGTAATCAGCCCCAGCATTTT	CASSQDLGGRTSNQPQHF
.	16	.	TRBV14	TRBJ1-4	TGTGCCAGCAGCCAAGATGACACAGGGCGTAATGAAAAACTGTTTTTT	CASSQDDTGRNEKLFF
.	17	.	TRBV24-1	TRBJ1-4	TGTGCCACCAGTGATTTGCCAGACAGCCCAACTAATGAAAAACTGTTTTTT	CATSDLPDSPTNEKLFF
.	14	many	TRBV4-3	TRBJ2-1	TGCGCCAGCAGCCAAGTTAAGGGGAACAATGAGCAGTTCTTC	CASSQVKGNNEQFF
.	11	many	TRBV11-1	TRBJ2-1	TGTGCCAGCAGCTTAGCGGGAATTCAGTTCTTC	CASSLAGIQFF
.	11	.	TRBV12-3/TRBV12-4	TRBJ2-7	TGTGCCAGCAGTTTAGACCACGAGCAGTACTTC	CASSLDHEQYF
.	16	.	TRBV7-3	TRBJ2-6	TGTGCCAGCACCAACTTAAGGGGTAACGGGGCCAACGTCCTGACTTTC	CASTNLRGNGANVLTF
.	13	many	TRBV12-3/TRBV12-4	TRBJ1-1	TGTGCCAGCAGTTGGACGGGGGGAACTGAAGCTTTCTTT	CASSWTGGTEAFF
.	14	few	TRBV5-1	TRBJ2-3	TGCGCCAGCAGCCACCAAGGGAGCCCAGATACGCAGTATTTT	CASSHQGSPDTQYF
.	16	few	TRBV7-2	TRBJ1-2	TGTGCCAGCAGCTTACATGCCCAGAACAGGATCTATGGCTACACCTTC	CASSLHAQNRIYGYTF
TRBD1	17	.	TRBV6-1	TRBJ1-5	TGTGCCAGCAGTGGGGGGGGCGACAGGGGGTCGGCTCAGCCCCAGCATTTT	CASSGGGDRGSAQPQHF
.	15	.	TRBV7-2	TRBJ1-1	TGTGCCAGCAGCCTTGGTGCGTCGGGCGGAACTGAAGCTTTCTTT	CASSLGASGGTEAFF
.	14	.	TRBV5-1	TRBJ2-1	TGCGCCAGCAGCTTGAGAGAAGGGTGGAATGAGCAGTTCTTC	CASSLREGWNEQFF
.	14	.	TRBV4-1	TRBJ2-5	TGCGCCAGCAGCCAAGAGGACGGGGAAGAGACCCAGTACTTC	CASSQEDGEETQYF
.	12	few	TRBV7-2	TRBJ2-5	TGTGCCAGCAGCTTTGACGTAGGTCCCCAGTACTTC	CASSFDVGPQYF
TRBD1	15	many	TRBV5-6	TRBJ1-5	TGTGCCAGCAGTCTTACAGGGGGCGGCAATCAGCCCCAGCATTTT	CASSLTGGGNQPQHF
.	15	few	TRBV6-1	TRBJ2-6	TGTGCCAGCAGCGTCCATAACTCTGGGGCCAACGTCCTGACTTTC	CASSVHNSGANVLTF
.	12	many	TRBV7-9	TRBJ1-2	TGTGCCAGCAGCTTAGAGGCCTTTGGCTACACCTTC	CASSLEAFGYTF
TRBD1	13	few	TRBV2	TRBJ2-7	TGTGCCAGTGAGGGGCAGGGGGCGGACGAGCAGTACTTC	CASEGQGADEQYF
TRBD1	16	many	TRBV12-3/TRBV12-4	TRBJ2-2	TGTGCCAGCAAGGTGCTAGGGGGCGCGAACACCGGGGAGCTGTTTTTT	CASKVLGGANTGELFF
.	15	.	TRBV12-3/TRBV12-4	TRBJ2-5	TGTGCCAGCAGTCGAGGGACGGCGCGGGAAGAGACCCAGTACTTC	CASSRGTAREETQYF
.	12	.	TRBV20-1	TRBJ1-2	TGCAGTGCGGGGACTGAAAACTATGGCTACACCTTC	CSAGTENYGYTF
.	15	few	TRBV11-1	TRBJ2-7	TGTGCCAGCAGCCCCGGACGGCTGAGCTCCTACGAGCAGTACTTC	CASSPGRLSSYEQYF
TRBD1	15	few	TRBV27	TRBJ1-1	TGTGCCAGCAGGGGGTTCGCCAGGGGGTTCACTGAAGCTTTCTTT	CASRGFARGFTEAFF
.	13	.	TRBV7-2	TRBJ2-7	TGTGCCAGCAGCTTATGGGGCTCCTACGAGCAGTACTTC	CASSLWGSYEQYF
.	14	few	TRBV5-1	TRBJ2-2	TGCGCCAGCAGCTTGGCCCAAGGGACCGGGGAGCTGTTTTTT	CASSLAQGTGELFF
.	19	.	TRBV12-3/TRBV12-4	TRBJ1-3	TGTGCCAGCAGCCTCATCCTCCGACACTTCCCTAACTCTGGAAACACCATATATTTT	CASSLILRHFPNSGNTIYF
.	15	once	TRBV6-5	TRBJ1-6	TGTGCCAGCAGGGGTCCGAGCTCCTATAATTCACCCCTCCACTTT	CASRGPSSYNSPLHF
.	15	few	TRBV11-2	TRBJ1-1	TGTGCCAGCAGCCTGACACGAACCCTGAACACTGAAGCTTTCTTT	CASSLTRTLNTEAFF
TRBD1	13	.	TRBV5-6	TRBJ2-3	TGTGCCAGCAGCAACTGGACAGGAGCTACGCAGTATTTT	CASSNWTGATQYF
TRBD2	11	few	TRBV6-5	TRBJ2-3	TGTGCCAGCAGGGGGGGGTTGGCGCAGTATTTT	CASRGGLAQYF